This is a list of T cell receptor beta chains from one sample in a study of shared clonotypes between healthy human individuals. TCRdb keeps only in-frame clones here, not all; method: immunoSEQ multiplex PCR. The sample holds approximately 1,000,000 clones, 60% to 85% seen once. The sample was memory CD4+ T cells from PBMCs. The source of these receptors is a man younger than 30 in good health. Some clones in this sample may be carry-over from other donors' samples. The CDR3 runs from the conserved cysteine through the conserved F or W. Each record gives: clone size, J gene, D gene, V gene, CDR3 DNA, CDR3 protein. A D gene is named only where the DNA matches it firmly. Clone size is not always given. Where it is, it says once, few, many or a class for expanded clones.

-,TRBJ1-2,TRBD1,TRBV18,TGTGCCAGCTCACTCAGGACAGGGAACGACTATGGCTACACCTTC,CASSLRTGNDYGYTF
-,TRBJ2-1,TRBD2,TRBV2,TGTGCCAGCAGAAGGACTAGCGGGAGGGCCAATGAGCAGTTCTTC,CASRRTSGRANEQFF
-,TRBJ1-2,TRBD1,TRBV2,TGTGCCAGCAGGTACAGGGGGCTGGGCGGCTACACCTTC,CASRYRGLGGYTF
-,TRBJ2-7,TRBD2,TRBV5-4,TGTGCCAGCAGCTTGGTAATAGCGGGAGGTACGGGGGAGCAGTACTTC,CASSLVIAGGTGEQYF
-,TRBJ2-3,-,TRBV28,TGTGCCAGCAGCCTGACTACTGATACGCAGTATTTT,CASSLTTDTQYF
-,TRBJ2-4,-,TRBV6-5,TGTGCCAGCAGTCCGACAGGGACTTCCAAAAACATTCAGTACTTC,CASSPTGTSKNIQYF
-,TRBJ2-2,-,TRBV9,TGTGCCAGCAGCGTAACGGCGGCACTGGGGACCGGGGAGCTGTTTTTT,CASSVTAALGTGELFF
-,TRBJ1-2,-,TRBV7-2,TGTGCCAGCAGCCCATATGGGGAGGTGAATGGCTACACCTTC,CASSPYGEVNGYTF
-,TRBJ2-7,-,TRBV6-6,TGTGCCAGCAGCCTTGGGGGAGCCTCCTACGAGCAGTACTTC,CASSLGGASYEQYF
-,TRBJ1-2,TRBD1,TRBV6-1,TGTGCCAGCAACGACAGGGGGCGTAGTTATGGCTACACCTTC,CASNDRGRSYGYTF
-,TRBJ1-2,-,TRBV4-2,TGTGCCAGCAGCCGGACGGGAGAGGGTGGCTACACCTTC,CASSRTGEGGYTF
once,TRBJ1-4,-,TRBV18,TGTGCCAGCTCACCCGGACGGGTTTGGGAAAAACTGTTTTTT,CASSPGRVWEKLFF
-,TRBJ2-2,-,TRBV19,TGTGCCAGTAGTACTTACACCCAGGGGGGCACCGGGGAGCTGTTTTTT,CASSTYTQGGTGELFF
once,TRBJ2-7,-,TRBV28,TGTGCCAGCAGTTTTAGGAGCTCCTACGAGCAGTACTTC,CASSFRSSYEQYF
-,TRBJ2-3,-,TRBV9,TGTGCCAGCAGCAACCTTGGGGATACGCAGTATTTT,CASSNLGDTQYF
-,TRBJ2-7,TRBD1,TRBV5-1,TGCGCCAGCAGCTTGGCCGCGACAGGGGGCTACGAGCAGTACTTC,CASSLAATGGYEQYF
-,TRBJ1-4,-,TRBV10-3,TGTGCCGTCTCCCGGGACGGCCATGAAAAACTGTTTTTT,CAVSRDGHEKLFF
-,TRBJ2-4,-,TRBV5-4,TGTGCCAGCGCAACTCGGGGGAGTGCGGCCAAAAACATTCAGTACTTC,CASATRGSAAKNIQYF
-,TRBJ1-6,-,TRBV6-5,TGTGCCAGCAGGGTACAGGGATCTAATAATTCACCCCTCCACTTT,CASRVQGSNNSPLHF
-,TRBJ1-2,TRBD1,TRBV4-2,TGTGCCAGCAGTTTCGGGCCGGGACAGGGAGGCTATGGCTACACCTTC,CASSFGPGQGGYGYTF
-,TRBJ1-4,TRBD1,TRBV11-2,TGTGCCAGCAGGCCTATGGGACAGGCAAATGAAAAACTGTTTTTT,CASRPMGQANEKLFF
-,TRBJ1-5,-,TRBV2,TGTGCCAGCAGTATGTCAGAGTATCAGCCCCAGCATTTT,CASSMSEYQPQHF
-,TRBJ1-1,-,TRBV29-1,TGCAGCGTTGAGTGGCAGGCGGCAGCTTTCTTT,CSVEWQAAAFF
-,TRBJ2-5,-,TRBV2,TGTGCCAGCATTTACCCCGGAGGGAGACAGGGACAAGAGACCCAGTACTTC,CASIYPGGRQGQETQYF
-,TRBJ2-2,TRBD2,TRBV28,TGTGCCAGCAGTTTCGGGGGGTTAGCGAGGCACACCGGGGAGCTGTTTTTT,CASSFGGLARHTGELFF
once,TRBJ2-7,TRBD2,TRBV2,TGTGCCAGCAGGCCTCGGCGGGAGGGAATCGAGCAGTACTTC,CASRPRREGIEQYF
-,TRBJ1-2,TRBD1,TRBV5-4,TGTGCCAGCAGCAGAAACAGGGGGGATGCCGGGGGCTACACCTTC,CASSRNRGDAGGYTF
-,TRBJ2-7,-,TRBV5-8,TGTGCCAGTCGGCAAGGGCTAACGCGGTCCTACGAGCAGTACTTC,CASRQGLTRSYEQYF
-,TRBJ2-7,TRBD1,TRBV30,TGTGCCTGGACCAAGCCGGGACAGGGGGCGTACGAGCAGTACTTC,CAWTKPGQGAYEQYF